This section outlines one T cell receptor (beta chain) sequence together with its context. Antigen specificity is unknown. CDR1 and CDR2 (germline): SGHAT, FQDESV (reference sequence). V was clipped by 0 bases and J by 2 bases, with 15 bases between them. The CDR3 is made up of 17 amino acids. This entry comes from a study of early T cells in non-severe SARS-CoV-2 infection. Overall study context: Sequencing input comprised bulk RNA from unsorted whole blood; chain pairing was not available. Study findings and constraints: Matching with VDJdb favored anti-spike CD8 responses (missing private and CD4 specificities).

The protocol attached unique molecular identifiers to individual cDNA molecules. TCRdb itself ran the 5' RACE reads through MiXCR, one entry per CDR3 protein. The sample has 85,000 to 100,000 distinct CDR3 sequences; approximately 11% are singletons. Sequenced sample: whole blood. The chain has TRBV11-1 and TRBJ2-3, with D maybe TRBD2 (6 bases). The sequence was obtained from an adult who was a healthcare worker with PCR-confirmed SARS-CoV-2 infection or an uninfected control (not recorded which). The CDR3 DNA reads TGTGCCAGCAGCTTAGCCTTCCGGACGGGAGTCACAGATACGCAGTATTTT. Translating it yields CASSLAFRTGVTDTQYF.